This T cell receptor (beta chain) was identified during a study of regulatory T cells in long-lasting Graves disease (dated by TCRdb to the early 2020s). Looking at the study overall: Patients with newly diagnosed Graves' disease had been on antithyroid drugs for under 3 months. Persistent Graves' disease patients were compared with newly diagnosed Graves' disease patients by peripheral blood TCR sequencing and RNA sequencing. The study took place in China and was registered as a clinical trial. TCR sequencing covered some 13 persistent and about 20 newly diagnosed Graves' disease patients, around 35 samples in total. Study-level results and caveats: Because the primary lesion, thyroid tissue, could not be accessed, the study looked at peripheral blood alone. Patients with persistent disease shared more public clonotypes (around 2,500) than newly diagnosed patients did (nearly 1,000). Sequencing and analysis were limited to the TCR beta chain. Lower TCR Shannon entropy and fewer highly expanded clones were observed in persistent Graves' disease patients than in newly diagnosed patients, which suggested clonal expansion. As a limitation, the authors acknowledged that the small sample size may reduce accuracy.

The library relied on multiplex PCR. Sequencing instrument: Illumina HiSeq 4000. To build TCR beta libraries, CDR3 regions were amplified by Arm-PCR using iRepertoire HTBI primers. Before sequencing, the PCR products went through gel purification. Processing in the source paper ran as follows. A total of fewer than 80 TRBV and 14 TRBJ segments were identified across samples and were used for gene usage analysis of CDR3 amino acid clonotypes. COPE and FqMerger were used to merge filtered high-quality paired reads into contigs. BLAST was used to align contigs to IMGT TRBV, TRBD and TRBJ reference genes, with CDR3 defined following IMGT. Highly expanded clones were defined as clonotypes with a frequency above 0.1%. Repertoire diversity was measured by Shannon entropy, and V-J evenness by the Gini coefficient. Clonotypes shared by more than one individual were considered public. The raw public data were reprocessed by TCRdb itself: fastp quality trimming at Q25, MiXCR clonotype calling, in-frame beta chains only. Rows with a matching CDR3 protein are joined into one entry that keeps the most common DNA and genes. For this entry, the V and J calls and clone size follow TCRdb and not the study's own pipeline. Present in this sample are around 450,000 distinct CDR3 sequences, 15% to 20% of which were seen just once. 12% of the sample is in the top ten clones.

Interpreted using the paper, the time point label stands for: newly diagnosed GD, antithyroid drugs for less than 3 months. For both TCR sequencing and RNA sequencing, RNA was extracted from PBMCs using TRIzol. The diagnosis of Graves' disease followed American Thyroid Association guidelines. Recruitment of patients was carried out at an endocrinology department in Xi'an, China. Each patient gave around 9 milliliters of peripheral blood, collected in an EDTA anticoagulant tube. Ficoll Paque Plus density gradient separation was used to isolate PBMCs, and no further T cell sorting was done. An Agilent 2100 Bioanalyzer and agarose gel were used to check RNA quality, and a NanoDrop 2000 was used to measure RNA concentration. This clonotype showed up many times. Its antigen remains undetermined. Per-base qualities were not stored, and no clone one base away is much larger. The sample was also linked to a second study, of T cells in Graves' hyperthyroidism and ophthalmopathy. Taken from the second paper: Graves' hyperthyroidism was defined as stable when no progression to ophthalmopathy occurred over 18 months of follow-up. Hyperthyroidism patients were aged 18 to 65 years and newly diagnosed, with disease duration of less than 2 months. Exclusion was applied to patients with uncontrolled infections, other autoimmune diseases, pregnancy or lactation. Clinical symptoms, serum thyroxine and TRAb, thyroid ultrasound, and orbital computed tomography formed the basis for the diagnoses. The first round of RT-PCR for the TCR CDR3 was performed with the HTBI primer set and the Qiagen OneStep RT-PCR kit. Most expanded thyroid clonotypes (frequency above 0.001) were also found in blood, which suggests that blood repertoires may mirror thyroid immune responses. In cross-validation, a model built on a 13 V-J signature told ophthalmopathy apart from stable hyperthyroidism with 87.88% sensitivity and about 81% specificity, and in testing the same model reached 80%/75%. In validation, the model predicted progression to ophthalmopathy a median of 6.5 months before onset, with about 70% sensitivity and 72.22% specificity. To identify distinguishing TCR V-J signatures, a discovery cohort of about 95 patients was used, comprising under 45 with Graves' ophthalmopathy and under 60 with stable Graves' hyperthyroidism. Prospective prediction of ophthalmopathy was tested in an independent validation cohort consisting of about 19 hyperthyroidism patients and around 16 patients who later progressed to ophthalmopathy. For training and testing, the approximately 97 patients in the discovery cohort were randomly divided in a 7:3 ratio. Thyroid tissue and blood T-cell repertoires from roughly 6 Graves' hyperthyroidism patients were also compared in the study. Once sampling was done, hyperthyroidism patients were given methimazole at a starting dose of 30 mg daily, whereas ophthalmopathy patients were given high-dose intravenous methylprednisolone. A second multiplex PCR round built the libraries, followed by size selection and purification. Sequencing of the libraries was done on an Illumina HiSeq2000 using paired-end 100 bp reads. Raw data were processed with SOAPnuke, discarding reads with adapters, uncalled bases, mean Phred below 15, or no exact constant-primer or identifier match. COPE v1.2.5 was used to merge the high-quality paired reads, and each unique nucleotide sequence was defined as a clonotype. Clonotypes were aligned to IMGT TRBV, TRBD and TRBJ reference segments using MiTCR v1.1. Analysis was restricted to V-J combinations with a frequency above 0.0001, which covered over 98% of repertoires. A TCS score was defined as the ratio of F50 (clonal expansion) to E x V (chaos), with BLOSUM62-based TCRdist applied between CDR3 peptides within each V-J. Welch's t-statistics and random forest reduced fewer than 600 V-J features to fewer than 15, which were used in a naive Bayes classifier (R e1071). Sample size was not statistically predetermined, and blinding of investigators to group allocation was not performed. The paper describes TCR Vbeta CDR3 sequencing of more than 120 peripheral blood samples, made up of 40 to 45 ophthalmopathy patients, roughly 72 hyperthyroidism patients and 17 progressor patients.

Material: peripheral blood mononuclear cells (PBMCs), obtained at new diagnosis, from a patient treated with antithyroid drugs. The TCR sequence derives from a man in his forties with Graves disease. Donor details come from another sample of the same person, matched by shared clones.

The CDR3 corresponds to CASQWGWEETYNEQFF. The bases read TGTGCCTCGCAGTGGGGGTGGGAGGAAACGTACAATGAGCAGTTCTTC. The chain employs TRBV2 and TRBJ2-1, and possibly TRBD2, on 6 matching bases. The germline V gene provides CDR1 SNHLY and CDR2 FYNNEI. V is shortened by 11 bases, J by 4 bases, and the region joining them spans 24 bases. The CDR3 goes from the cysteine to the phenylalanine over 16 residues. The entry retains the CDR3 DNA only, 48 bases that are in frame from base 1.